This T cell receptor (beta chain) emerged from a study of CD8+ T cells in alopecia areata. RNA was isolated and reverse transcribed to cDNA, the sequencing template. The method was immunoSEQ multiplex PCR; TCRdb's version includes in-frame clones alone and lacks a portion of them. There are over 120,000 clones in the sample; about 60% occur only once, and roughly 6.5% lies in the top ten. The sequenced sample was CD4+ T cells sorted from blood, obtained at week 0. This receptor was identified in a human donor with alopecia areata.

As DNA, the CDR3 is TGTGCCTGGATGAGGGGTCCGCTTTCCGAGACCCAGTACTTC. Encoded protein: CAWMRGPLSETQYF. V and J are TRBV30 and TRBJ2-5, with D perhaps TRBD1 or TRBD2 (5 bases each). V was pared by 4 bases and J by 5 bases, with 17 bases between. This CDR3 has 14 amino acids. The germline V gene encodes CDR1 GTSNPN and CDR2 SVGIG (reference sequence).